These 19 T cell receptor beta chains were all obtained from the same sample, sequenced in a study of response to subunit inactivated influenza vaccine. TCRdb passed the RT-PCR reads through MiXCR, listing each CDR3 protein once. The data show roughly 700,000 distinct CDR3 sequences, approximately 15% seen once. Specimen: PBMCs from blood, collected 14 to 15 days before vaccination. The source of these receptors is a man aged 50-59 years who received an inactivated influenza vaccine.

The V gene is TRBV28, the J gene TRBJ2-7; 7 bases align to TRBD2. The V and J ends lost 3 bases and 0 bases, in that order; junction bases with no gene match: 2. The germline gives CDR1 MDHEN, CDR2 SYDVKM. The CDR3 has 14 amino acids. The CDR3 loop reads CASSFGLVSYEQYF. In DNA, the CDR3 is TGTGCCAGCAGTTTCGGACTAGTCTCCTACGAGCAGTACTTC.

This chain joins TRBV6-1 and TRBJ1-3; no reliable D call. Germline CDR1 and CDR2: MNHNS and SASEGT. The CDR3 is made up of 14 amino acids. The germline V and J ends were trimmed by 4 bases and 0 bases, with 7 bases remaining between them. CDR3 DNA sequence: TGTGCCAGCAGTGGACTGCTCTCTGGAAACACCATATATTTT. Its protein product is CASSGLLSGNTIYF.

This clonotype showed up just a few times. The chain recombines TRBV7-9 with TRBJ1-4; D might be TRBD1 (6 bases). This CDR3 comprises 14 residues. The ends were cut back, 3 bases at V and 8 bases at J, with 13 bases in the middle. Germline V gene data show CDR1 as SEHNR and CDR2 as FQNEAQ (reference sequence). The CDR3 nucleotides read TGTGCCAGCAGCTTGGCTTCGGACAGAGAAAAACTGTTTTTT. Amino acids: CASSLASDREKLFF.

This clonotype has more than one count but fewer than ten. The CDR3, as DNA: TGTGCCAGCAGTTTTAGTTTCTCCTATAATTCACCCCTCCACTTT. This gives the protein CASSFSFSYNSPLHF. This chain uses TRBV27 with TRBJ1-6; D unclear. Per the germline V gene, CDR1 is MNHEY and CDR2 is SMNVEV (reference sequence). V was clipped by 3 bases and J by 0 bases, with 6 bases between them. The CDR3 is 15 residues long.

The chain couples TRBV2 to TRBJ2-7; 8 nucleotides line up with TRBD2. The CDR3 has 15 amino acids. Germline CDR1 is SNHLY and CDR2 is FYNNEI. Germline trimming cut 0 bases from V and 7 bases from J; bases unmatched to any gene: 8. CDR3 residues: CASSEAYGLATEQYF. For the CDR3, the DNA is TGTGCCAGCAGTGAAGCGTATGGACTAGCAACTGAGCAGTACTTC.

A single count supports this clonotype. A junction end diverges from the germline sequence, so it may reflect a read error. V gene TRBV5-1 combines with J gene TRBJ2-4, with a tentative D call TRBD1 (7 bases). The CDR3 runs 14 residues. Germline V lookup: CDR1 SGHRS, CDR2 YFSETQ. Written as DNA, the CDR3 is TGCCCCAGCAGCCAGGGACAGCGGGAAAACATTCAGTACTTC. Its protein is CPSSQGQRENIQYF.

This clonotype has only a few counts. The V call is TRBV29-1, the J call TRBJ1-1; D is ambiguous. V lost 5 bases and J lost 1, with 11 bases in between. Germline CDR1 SQVTM, CDR2 ANQGSEA. The CDR3 loop spans 13 amino acids. CDR3: CSVLSTWNTEAFF. In DNA, the CDR3 is TGCAGCGTTCTCTCTACTTGGAACACTGAAGCTTTCTTT.

Ten or more counts support this clonotype. This chain uses TRBV12-3 or TRBV12-4 with TRBJ2-2; maybe TRBD1 (6 bases). There are 15 residues in the CDR3. V gave up 2 bases and J gave up 5 bases, with 12 bases separating them. The CDR3, as DNA: TGTGCCAGCAGTTTAATACAGGGTGGAACCGGGGAGCTGTTTTTT. Amino acids: CASSLIQGGTGELFF.

This clonotype has at least ten counts. J is TRBJ2-1 and V is TRBV20-1, with 12 bases that match TRBD2. Germline lookup yields CDR1 DFQATT and CDR2 SNEGSKA (reference sequence). The length of the CDR3 is 15 residues. After removal of 1 base from V and 4 bases from J, the junction contained 2 bases not matched to a gene. CDR3 DNA: TGCAGTGCTAGAGTACTAGCGGGGGGTTACAATGAGCAGTTCTTC. Amino acid sequence: CSARVLAGGYNEQFF.

The chain uses TRBV20-1 and TRBJ2-1, with D maybe TRBD1 (7 bases). The germline V gene encodes CDR1 DFQATT and CDR2 SNEGSKA (reference sequence). The CDR3 is 15 amino acids. V was pared by 5 bases and J by 0 bases, with 14 bases between. The CDR3 protein is CSALGGQSSYNEQFF. The CDR3, as DNA: TGCAGTGCTTTGGGGGGACAGAGCTCCTACAATGAGCAGTTCTTC.

This chain connects TRBV5-1 to TRBJ2-3; tentatively, D is TRBD1 (5 bases). CDR3 length: 14 amino acids. V was trimmed by 0 bases and J by 5 bases, leaving 10 bases between them. The germline gives CDR1 SGHRS, CDR2 YFSETQ. The CDR3 loop is CASSLVQGKDTQYF. The CDR3 region has the DNA TGCGCCAGCAGCTTGGTCCAGGGTAAAGATACGCAGTATTTT.

CDR3 region: CASSQEWGGVTGEQFF. The CDR3 DNA follows: TGTGCCAGCAGCCAAGAATGGGGGGGTGTAACCGGGGAGCAGTTCTTC. The chain is built from TRBV4-2 and TRBJ2-1; TRBD2 matches at 7 bases. Germline-derived CDR1 and CDR2 are LGHNA and YNFKEQ. This CDR3 contains 16 residues. With V trimmed by 0 bases and J by 10 bases, 12 bases remained unmatched.

The CDR3 loop is CASSYRRGGSYEQYF. The CDR3 nucleotides read TGTGCCAGCAGTTACCGAAGAGGAGGCTCCTACGAGCAGTACTTC. The rearrangement uses TRBV6-5 and TRBJ2-7; a weak D match, TRBD2 (5 bases). Germline V lookup: CDR1 MNHEY, CDR2 SVGAGI. V lost 2 bases to trimming and J lost 0 bases, with 11 bases between them. This CDR3 has 15 residues.

This clonotype came up many times. This chain joins TRBV12-3 or TRBV12-4 and TRBJ1-5; a possible D gene is TRBD1 (5 bases). The ends were cut back, 8 bases at V and 0 bases at J, with 8 bases in the middle. The CDR3 consists of 13 residues. The CDR3 DNA reads TGTGCCAGCGGGGGGTCTAGCAATCAGCCCCAGCATTTT. Encoded protein: CASGGSSNQPQHF.

In the case of this clonotype: The CDR3 does not end in the conserved phenylalanine or tryptophan, so this is likely a read error. The chain uses TRBV6-2 or TRBV6-3 and TRBJ2-2; D is possibly TRBD2 (7 bases). CDR1 is MNHEY, CDR2 SVGEGT, per germline. The germline V and J ends were trimmed by 2 bases and 5 bases, with 15 bases remaining between them. This CDR3 contains 16 residues. The CDR3: CASSYRRGAPTGELFC. The CDR3 DNA reads as TGTGCCAGCAGTTACCGTCGGGGGGCCCCGACCGGGGAGCTGTTTTGT.

The V call is TRBV15, the J call TRBJ2-7, with 7 bases matching TRBD1. Trimming removed 0 bases from V and 3 bases from J; junction bases left unmatched: 5. The CDR3 consists of 15 residues. Germline assignment: CDR1 LNHNV and CDR2 YYDKDF (reference sequence). As DNA, the CDR3 is TGTGCCACCAGCAGAGACAGGGGGAGCATCTACGAGCAGTACTTC. Its translation is CATSRDRGSIYEQYF.

The chain uses TRBV27 and TRBJ2-1; 13 bases align to TRBD2. The CDR3 totals 16 residues. Looked up from germline, CDR1 is MNHEY and CDR2 is SMNVEV (reference sequence). V shed 3 bases, J shed 8 bases, and the junction held 7 bases outside the gene matches. CDR3 coding DNA: TGTGCCAGCAGTTTCAAACTAGCGGGAGGGCCACATGAGCAGTTCTTC. Translating it yields CASSFKLAGGPHEQFF.

This clonotype has a handful of counts. The rearrangement joins TRBV5-1 to TRBJ2-1, with D perhaps TRBD1 (6 bases). Per germline, CDR1 SGHRS and CDR2 YFSETQ. This CDR3 has 15 amino acids. V lost 3 bases and J 4 bases, leaving 14 bases between the germline ends. CDR3: CASSSTDSPYNEQFF. In DNA, the CDR3 is TGCGCCAGCAGCTCGACGGACAGCCCATACAATGAGCAGTTCTTC.

V gene TRBV3-1 combines with J gene TRBJ2-2; 9 bases map to TRBD2. This CDR3 has 16 amino acids. V gave up 0 bases and J gave up 5 bases; unmatched junction bases: 4. The germline V gene has CDR1 LGHDT and CDR2 YNNKEL (reference sequence). The CDR3 sequence: CASSQERLADTGELFF. CDR3 nucleotide sequence: TGTGCCAGCAGCCAAGAAAGACTAGCGGATACCGGGGAGCTGTTTTTT.